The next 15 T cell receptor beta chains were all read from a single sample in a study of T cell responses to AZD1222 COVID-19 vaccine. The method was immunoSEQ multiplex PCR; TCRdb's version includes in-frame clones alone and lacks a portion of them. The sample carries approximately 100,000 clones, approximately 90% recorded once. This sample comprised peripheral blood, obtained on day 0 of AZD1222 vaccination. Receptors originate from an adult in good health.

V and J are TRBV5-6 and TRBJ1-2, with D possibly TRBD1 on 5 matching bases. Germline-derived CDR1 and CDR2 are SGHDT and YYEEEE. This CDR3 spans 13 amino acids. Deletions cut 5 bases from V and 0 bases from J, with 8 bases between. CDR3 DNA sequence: TGTGCCAGCAGATCGGACACTAACTATGGCTACACCTTC. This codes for CASRSDTNYGYTF. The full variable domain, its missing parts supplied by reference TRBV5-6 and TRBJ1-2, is DAGVTQSPTHLIKTRGQQVTLRCSPKSGHDTVSWYQQALGQGPQFIFQYYEEEERQRGNFPDRFSGHQFPNYSSELNVNALLLGDSALYLCASRSDTNYGYTFGSGTRLTVV.

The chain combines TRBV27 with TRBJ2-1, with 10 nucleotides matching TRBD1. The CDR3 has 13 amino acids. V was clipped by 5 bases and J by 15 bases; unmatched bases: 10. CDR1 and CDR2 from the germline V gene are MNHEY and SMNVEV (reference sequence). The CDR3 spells CASSVRQGARWFF. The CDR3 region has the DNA TGTGCCAGCAGTGTCCGACAGGGGGCGAGATGGTTCTTC.

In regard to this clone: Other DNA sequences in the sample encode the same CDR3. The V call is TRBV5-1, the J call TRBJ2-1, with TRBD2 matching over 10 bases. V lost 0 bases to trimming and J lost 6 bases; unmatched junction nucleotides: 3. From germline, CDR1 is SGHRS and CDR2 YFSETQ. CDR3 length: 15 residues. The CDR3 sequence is CASSLVGLASNEQFF. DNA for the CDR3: TGCGCCAGCAGCTTGGTGGGACTAGCGAGCAATGAGCAGTTCTTC.

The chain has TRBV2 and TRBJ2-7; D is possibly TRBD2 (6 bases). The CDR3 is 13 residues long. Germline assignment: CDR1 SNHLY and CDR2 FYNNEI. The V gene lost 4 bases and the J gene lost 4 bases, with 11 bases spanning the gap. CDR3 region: CASSGVSGYEQYF. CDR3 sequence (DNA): TGTGCCAGCAGTGGGGTGAGCGGGTACGAGCAGTACTTC.

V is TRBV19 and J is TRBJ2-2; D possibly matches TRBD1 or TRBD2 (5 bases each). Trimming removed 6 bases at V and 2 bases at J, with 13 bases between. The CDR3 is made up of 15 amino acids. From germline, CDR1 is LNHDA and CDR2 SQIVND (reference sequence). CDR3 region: CASRLDRSNTGELFF. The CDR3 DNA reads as TGTGCCAGTAGACTAGACAGATCAAACACCGGGGAGCTGTTTTTT. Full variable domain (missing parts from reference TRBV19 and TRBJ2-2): DGGITQSPKYLFRKEGQNVTLSCEQNLNHDAMYWYRQDPGQGLRLIYYSQIVNDFQKGDIAEGYSVSREKKESFPLTVTSAQKNPTAFYLCASRLDRSNTGELFFGEGSRLTVL.

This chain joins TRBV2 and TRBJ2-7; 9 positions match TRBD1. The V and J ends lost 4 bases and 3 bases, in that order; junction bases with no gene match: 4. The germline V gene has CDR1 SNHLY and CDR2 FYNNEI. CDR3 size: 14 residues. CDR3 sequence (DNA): TGTGCCAGCAGTGTGACAGGGGGTAACTACGAGCAGTACTTC. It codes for CASSVTGGNYEQYF.

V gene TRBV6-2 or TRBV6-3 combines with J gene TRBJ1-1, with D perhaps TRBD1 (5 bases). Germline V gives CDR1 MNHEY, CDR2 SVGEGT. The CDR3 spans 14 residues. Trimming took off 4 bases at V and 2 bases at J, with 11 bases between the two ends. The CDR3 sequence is CASSSLTGNTEAFF. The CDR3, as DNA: TGTGCCAGCAGTTCTTTAACAGGTAACACTGAAGCTTTCTTT.

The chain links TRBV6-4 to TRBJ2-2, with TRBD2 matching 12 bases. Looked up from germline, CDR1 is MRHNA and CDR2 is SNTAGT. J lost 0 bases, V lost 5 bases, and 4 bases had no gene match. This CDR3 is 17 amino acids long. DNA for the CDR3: TGTGCCAGCAGTCCTCTAGCGGGAGGGTCGAACACCGGGGAGCTGTTTTTT. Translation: CASSPLAGGSNTGELFF.

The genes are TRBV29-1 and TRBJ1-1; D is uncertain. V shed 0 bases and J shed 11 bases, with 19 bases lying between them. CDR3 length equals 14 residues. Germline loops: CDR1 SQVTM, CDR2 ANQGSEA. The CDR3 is CSVEDPSSGQRAFF. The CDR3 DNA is TGCAGCGTTGAAGACCCTTCCTCGGGCCAGCGGGCTTTCTTT.

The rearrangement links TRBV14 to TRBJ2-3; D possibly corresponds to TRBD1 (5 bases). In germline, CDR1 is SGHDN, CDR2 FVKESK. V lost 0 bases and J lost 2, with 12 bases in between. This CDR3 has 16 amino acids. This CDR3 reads CASSQDIGVVTDTQYF. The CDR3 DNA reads TGTGCCAGCAGCCAAGATATAGGGGTGGTCACAGATACGCAGTATTTT.

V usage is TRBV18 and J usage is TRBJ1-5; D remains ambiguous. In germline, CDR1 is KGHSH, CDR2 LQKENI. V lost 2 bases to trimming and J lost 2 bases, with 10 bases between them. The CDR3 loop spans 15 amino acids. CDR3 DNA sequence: TGTGCCAGCTCACCAGGGATGGTGGGCAATCAGCCCCAGCATTTT. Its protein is CASSPGMVGNQPQHF.

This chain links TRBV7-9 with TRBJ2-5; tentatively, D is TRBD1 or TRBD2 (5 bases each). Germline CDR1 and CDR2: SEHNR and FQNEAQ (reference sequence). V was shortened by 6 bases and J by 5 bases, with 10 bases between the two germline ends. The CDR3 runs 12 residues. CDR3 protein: CASRRDAETQYF. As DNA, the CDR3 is TGTGCCAGCAGAAGGGACGCGGAGACCCAGTACTTC.

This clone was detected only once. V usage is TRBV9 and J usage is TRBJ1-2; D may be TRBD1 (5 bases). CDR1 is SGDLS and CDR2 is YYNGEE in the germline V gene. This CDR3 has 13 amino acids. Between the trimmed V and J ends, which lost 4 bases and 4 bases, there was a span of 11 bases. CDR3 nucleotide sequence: TGTGCCAGCAGCACCCGGGGGGGCTATGGCTACACCTTC. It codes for CASSTRGGYGYTF.

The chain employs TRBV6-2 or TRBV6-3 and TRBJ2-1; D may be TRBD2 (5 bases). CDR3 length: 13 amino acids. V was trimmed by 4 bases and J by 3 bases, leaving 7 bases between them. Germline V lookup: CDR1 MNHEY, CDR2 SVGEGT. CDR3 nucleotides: TGTGCCAGCAGTTGGACTGACTACAATGAGCAGTTCTTC. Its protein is CASSWTDYNEQFF.

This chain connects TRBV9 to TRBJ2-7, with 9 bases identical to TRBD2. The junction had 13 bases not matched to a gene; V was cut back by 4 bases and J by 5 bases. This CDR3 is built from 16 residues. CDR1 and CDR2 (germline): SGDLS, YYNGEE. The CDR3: CASSPQAGLAVHEQYF. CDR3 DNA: TGTGCCAGCAGCCCCCAGGCGGGACTAGCAGTACACGAGCAGTACTTC.